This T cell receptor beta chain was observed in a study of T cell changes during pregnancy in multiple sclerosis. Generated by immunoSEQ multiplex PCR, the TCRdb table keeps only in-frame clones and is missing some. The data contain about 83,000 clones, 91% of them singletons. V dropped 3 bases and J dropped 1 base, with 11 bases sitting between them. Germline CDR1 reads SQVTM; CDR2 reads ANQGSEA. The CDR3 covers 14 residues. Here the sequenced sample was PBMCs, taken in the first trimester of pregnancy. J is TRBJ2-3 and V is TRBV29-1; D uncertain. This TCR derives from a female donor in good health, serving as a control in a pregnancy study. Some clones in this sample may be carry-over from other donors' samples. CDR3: CSVDLRSGTDTQYF. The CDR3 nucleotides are TGCAGCGTTGATTTGCGATCTGGCACAGATACGCAGTATTTT.